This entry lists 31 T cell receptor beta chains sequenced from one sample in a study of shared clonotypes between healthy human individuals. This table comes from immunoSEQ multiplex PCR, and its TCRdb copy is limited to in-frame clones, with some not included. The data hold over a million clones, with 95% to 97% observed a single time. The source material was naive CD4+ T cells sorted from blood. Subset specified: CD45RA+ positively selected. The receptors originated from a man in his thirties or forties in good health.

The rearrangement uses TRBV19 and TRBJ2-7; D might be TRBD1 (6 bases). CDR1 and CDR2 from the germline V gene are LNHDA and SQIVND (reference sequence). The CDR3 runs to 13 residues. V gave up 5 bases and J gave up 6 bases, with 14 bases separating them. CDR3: CASSPLDRPEQYF. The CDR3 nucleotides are TGTGCCAGTAGTCCCTTGGACAGACCCGAGCAGTACTTC.

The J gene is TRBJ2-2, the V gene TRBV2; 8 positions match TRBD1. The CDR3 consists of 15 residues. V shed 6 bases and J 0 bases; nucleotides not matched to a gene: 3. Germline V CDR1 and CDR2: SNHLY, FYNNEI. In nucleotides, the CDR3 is TGTGCCAGCAGAAAGGACAGGGCGAACACCGGGGAGCTGTTTTTT. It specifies CASRKDRANTGELFF. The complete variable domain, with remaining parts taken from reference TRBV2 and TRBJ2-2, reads EPEVTQTPSHQVTQMGQEVILRCVPISNHLYFYWYRQILGQKVEFLVSFYNNEISEKSEIFDDQFSVERPDGSNFTLKIRSTKLEDSAMYFCASRKDRANTGELFFGEGSRLTVL.

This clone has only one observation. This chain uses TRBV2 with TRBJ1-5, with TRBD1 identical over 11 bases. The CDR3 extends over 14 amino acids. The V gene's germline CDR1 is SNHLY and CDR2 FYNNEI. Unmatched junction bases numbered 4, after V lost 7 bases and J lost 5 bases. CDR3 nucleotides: TGTGCCAGCACGAGGACAGGGGGCCATCAGCCCCAGCATTTT. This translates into CASTRTGGHQPQHF. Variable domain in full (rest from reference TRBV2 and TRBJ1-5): EPEVTQTPSHQVTQMGQEVILRCVPISNHLYFYWYRQILGQKVEFLVSFYNNEISEKSEIFDDQFSVERPDGSNFTLKIRSTKLEDSAMYFCASTRTGGHQPQHFGDGTRLSIL.

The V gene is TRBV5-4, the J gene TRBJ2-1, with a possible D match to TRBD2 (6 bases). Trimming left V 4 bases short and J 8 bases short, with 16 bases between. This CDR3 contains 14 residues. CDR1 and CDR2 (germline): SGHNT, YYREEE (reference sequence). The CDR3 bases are TGTGCCAGCAGCCTTACTAGCTGGGGTGATGAGCAGTTCTTC. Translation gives CASSLTSWGDEQFF.

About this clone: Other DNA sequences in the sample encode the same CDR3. The CDR3 DNA sequence: TGTGCCAGCAGTTACTCTCCCGGGACAGGAGCCTACGAGCAGTACTTC. Translating gives CASSYSPGTGAYEQYF. The V gene is TRBV6-5, the J gene TRBJ2-7, with TRBD1 identical over 8 bases. The germline gives CDR1 MNHEY, CDR2 SVGAGI. V shed 0 bases, J shed 2 bases, and the junction held 6 bases outside the gene matches. The CDR3 runs to 16 residues.

CDR3 protein: CASSQRAYYGYTF. Here the CDR3 DNA reads TGTGCCAGCAGCCAGAGGGCTTACTATGGCTACACCTTC. V and J are TRBV7-8 and TRBJ1-2; no reliable D call. The germline V and J ends were trimmed by 5 bases and 3 bases, with 10 bases remaining between them. CDR3 length equals 13 residues. Germline V lookup: CDR1 SGHVS, CDR2 FQNEAQ.

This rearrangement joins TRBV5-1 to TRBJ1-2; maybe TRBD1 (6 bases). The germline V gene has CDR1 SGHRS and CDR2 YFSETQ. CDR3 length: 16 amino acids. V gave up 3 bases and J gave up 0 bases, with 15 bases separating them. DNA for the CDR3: TGCGCCAGCAGCTCCTCCGGGACACCAGCTAACTATGGCTACACCTTC. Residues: CASSSSGTPANYGYTF.

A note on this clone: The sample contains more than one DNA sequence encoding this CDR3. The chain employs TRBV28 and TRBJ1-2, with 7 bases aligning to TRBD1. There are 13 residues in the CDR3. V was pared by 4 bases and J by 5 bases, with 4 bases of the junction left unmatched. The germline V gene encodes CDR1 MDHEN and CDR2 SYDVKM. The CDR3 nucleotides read TGTGCCAGCAGTTCGACAGGGCGGTATGGCTACACCTTC. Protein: CASSSTGRYGYTF.

The CDR3 sequence: CASSFGTGFGNEQYF. The CDR3, as DNA: TGTGCCAGCAGCTTCGGGACAGGGTTCGGGAACGAGCAGTACTTC. This chain joins TRBV7-2 and TRBJ2-7, with TRBD1 matching over 9 bases. CDR1 is SGHTA, CDR2 FQGNSA, per germline. J lost 5 bases, V lost 3 bases, and 8 bases had no gene match. This CDR3 spans 15 amino acids.

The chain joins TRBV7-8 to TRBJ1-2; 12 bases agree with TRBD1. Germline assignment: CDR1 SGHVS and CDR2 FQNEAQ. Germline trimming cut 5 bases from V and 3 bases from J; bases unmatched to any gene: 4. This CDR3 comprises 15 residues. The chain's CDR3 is CASSTGQGADYGYTF. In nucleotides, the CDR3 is TGTGCCAGCAGCACGGGACAGGGGGCAGACTATGGCTACACCTTC.

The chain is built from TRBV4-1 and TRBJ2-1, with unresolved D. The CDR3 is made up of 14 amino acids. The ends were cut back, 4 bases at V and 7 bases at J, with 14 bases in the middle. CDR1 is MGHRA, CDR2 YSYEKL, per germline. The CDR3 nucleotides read TGCGCCAGCAGCCGTCCGGGTTTTTCGAATGAGCAGTTCTTC. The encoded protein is CASSRPGFSNEQFF.

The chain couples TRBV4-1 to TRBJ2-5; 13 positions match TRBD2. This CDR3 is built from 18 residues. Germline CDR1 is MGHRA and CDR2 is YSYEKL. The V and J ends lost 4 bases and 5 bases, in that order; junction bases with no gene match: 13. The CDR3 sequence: CASSPGLAGAYTGETQYF. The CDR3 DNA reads TGCGCCAGCAGCCCCGGACTAGCGGGAGCTTATACGGGGGAGACCCAGTACTTC.

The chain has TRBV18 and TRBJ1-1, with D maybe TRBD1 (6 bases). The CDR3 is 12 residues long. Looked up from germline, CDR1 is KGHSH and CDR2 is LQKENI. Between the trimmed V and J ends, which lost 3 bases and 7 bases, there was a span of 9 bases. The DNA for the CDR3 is TGTGCCAGCTCACCGACAGGACTTGAAGCTTTCTTT. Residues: CASSPTGLEAFF.

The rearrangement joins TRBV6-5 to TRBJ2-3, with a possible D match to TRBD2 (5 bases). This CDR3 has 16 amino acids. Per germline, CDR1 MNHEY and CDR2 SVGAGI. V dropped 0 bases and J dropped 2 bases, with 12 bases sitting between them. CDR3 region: CASSYSAAVLTDTQYF. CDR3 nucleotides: TGTGCCAGCAGTTACTCGGCAGCGGTTCTCACAGATACGCAGTATTTT.

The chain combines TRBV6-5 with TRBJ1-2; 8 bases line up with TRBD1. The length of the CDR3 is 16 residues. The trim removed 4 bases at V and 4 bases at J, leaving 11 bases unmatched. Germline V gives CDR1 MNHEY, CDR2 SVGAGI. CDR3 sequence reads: CASSSTGAPGSYGYTF. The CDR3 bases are TGTGCCAGCAGTTCGACAGGGGCCCCTGGTTCCTATGGCTACACCTTC.

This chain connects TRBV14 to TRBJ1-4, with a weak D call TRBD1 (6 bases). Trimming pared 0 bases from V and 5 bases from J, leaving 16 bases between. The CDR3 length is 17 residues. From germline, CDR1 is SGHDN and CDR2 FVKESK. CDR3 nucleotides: TGTGCCAGCAGCCAAGATCGGGGGCTCCTGATAAATGAAAAACTGTTTTTT. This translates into CASSQDRGLLINEKLFF.

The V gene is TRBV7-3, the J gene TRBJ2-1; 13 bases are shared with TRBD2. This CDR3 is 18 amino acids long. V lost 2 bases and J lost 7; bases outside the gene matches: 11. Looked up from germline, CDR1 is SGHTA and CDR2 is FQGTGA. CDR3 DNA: TGTGCCAGCAGCTTATACCCCGGACTAGCGGGAGTATGGAATGAGCAGTTCTTC. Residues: CASSLYPGLAGVWNEQFF.

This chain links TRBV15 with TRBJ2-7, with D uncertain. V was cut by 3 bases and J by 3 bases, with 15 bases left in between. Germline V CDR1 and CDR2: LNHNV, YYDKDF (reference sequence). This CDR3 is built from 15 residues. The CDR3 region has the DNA TGTGCCACCAGCAGCCCTCTTCAGGTCAGCTACGAGCAGTACTTC. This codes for CATSSPLQVSYEQYF.

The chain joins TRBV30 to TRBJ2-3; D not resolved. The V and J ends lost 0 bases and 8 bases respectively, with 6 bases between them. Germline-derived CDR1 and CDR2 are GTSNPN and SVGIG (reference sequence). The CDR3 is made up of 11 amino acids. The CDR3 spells CAWSVMGTQYF. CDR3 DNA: TGTGCCTGGAGTGTAATGGGTACGCAGTATTTT.

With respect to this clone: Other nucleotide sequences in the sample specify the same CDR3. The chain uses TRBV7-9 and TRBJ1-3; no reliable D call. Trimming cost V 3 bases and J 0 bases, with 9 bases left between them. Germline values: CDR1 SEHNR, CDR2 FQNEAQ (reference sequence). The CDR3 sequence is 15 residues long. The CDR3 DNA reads TGTGCCAGCAGCTTCCATCAGGACTCTGGAAACACCATATATTTT. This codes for CASSFHQDSGNTIYF.

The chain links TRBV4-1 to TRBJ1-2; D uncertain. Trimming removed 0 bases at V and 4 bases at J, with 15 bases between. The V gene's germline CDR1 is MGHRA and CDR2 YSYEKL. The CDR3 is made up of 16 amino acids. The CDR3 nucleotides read TGCGCCAGCAGCCAAGAAGGGTTAAAATCCGCCTATGGCTACACCTTC. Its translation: CASSQEGLKSAYGYTF.

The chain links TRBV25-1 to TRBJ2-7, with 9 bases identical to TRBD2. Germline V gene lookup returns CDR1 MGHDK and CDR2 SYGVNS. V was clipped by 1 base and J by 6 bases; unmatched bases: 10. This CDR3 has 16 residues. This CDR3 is CASSEWPSGKIGEQYF. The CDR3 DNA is TGTGCCAGCAGTGAATGGCCTAGCGGGAAGATCGGCGAGCAGTACTTC.

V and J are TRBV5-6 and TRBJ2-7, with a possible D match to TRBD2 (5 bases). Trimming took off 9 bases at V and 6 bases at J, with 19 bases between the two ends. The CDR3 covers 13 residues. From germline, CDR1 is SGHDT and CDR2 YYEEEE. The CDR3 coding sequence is TGTGCCACTCACCAGGTTAACAGCGGCGAGCAGTACTTC. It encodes CATHQVNSGEQYF. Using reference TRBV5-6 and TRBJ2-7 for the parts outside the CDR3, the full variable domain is DAGVTQSPTHLIKTRGQQVTLRCSPKSGHDTVSWYQQALGQGPQFIFQYYEEEERQRGNFPDRFSGHQFPNYSSELNVNALLLGDSALYLCATHQVNSGEQYFGPGTRLTVT.

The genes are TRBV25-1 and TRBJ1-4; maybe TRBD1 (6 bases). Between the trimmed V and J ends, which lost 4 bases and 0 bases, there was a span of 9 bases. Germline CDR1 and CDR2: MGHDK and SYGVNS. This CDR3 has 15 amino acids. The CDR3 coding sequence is TGTGCCAGCAGTGGGACAGATGCAACTAATGAAAAACTGTTTTTT. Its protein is CASSGTDATNEKLFF.

The CDR3 is CASSLLAGVTEAFF. The CDR3 nucleotides are TGTGCCAGCAGTTTATTGGCAGGGGTTACTGAAGCTTTCTTT. The V call is TRBV28, the J call TRBJ1-1; TRBD1 might be the D (6 bases). The CDR3 has 14 amino acids. V was pared by 1 base and J by 5 bases, with 11 bases between. The germline gives CDR1 MDHEN, CDR2 SYDVKM.

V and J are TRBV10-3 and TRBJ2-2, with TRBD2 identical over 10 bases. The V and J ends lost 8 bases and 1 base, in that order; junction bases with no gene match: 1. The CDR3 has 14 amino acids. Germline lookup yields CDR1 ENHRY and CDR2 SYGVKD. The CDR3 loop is CAIRLAGNTGELFF. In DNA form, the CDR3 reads TGTGCCATCCGACTAGCGGGGAACACCGGGGAGCTGTTTTTT.

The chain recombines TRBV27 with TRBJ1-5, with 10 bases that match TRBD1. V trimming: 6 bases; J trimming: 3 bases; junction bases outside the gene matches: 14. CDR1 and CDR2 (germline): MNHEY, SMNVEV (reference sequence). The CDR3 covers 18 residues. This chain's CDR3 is CASSRFSSGTGANQPQHF. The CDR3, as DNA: TGTGCCAGCAGCCGCTTCTCGTCCGGGACAGGGGCCAATCAGCCCCAGCATTTT.

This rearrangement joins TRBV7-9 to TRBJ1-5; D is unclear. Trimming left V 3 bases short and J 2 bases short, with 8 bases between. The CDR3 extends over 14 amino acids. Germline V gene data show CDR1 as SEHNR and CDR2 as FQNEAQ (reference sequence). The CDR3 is CASSFGRGNQPQHF. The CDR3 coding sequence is TGTGCCAGCAGCTTTGGGAGAGGCAATCAGCCCCAGCATTTT. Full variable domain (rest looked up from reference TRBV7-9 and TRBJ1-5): DTGVSQNPRHKITKRGQNVTFRCDPISEHNRLYWYRQTLGQGPEFLTYFQNEAQLEKSRLLSDRFSAERPKGSFSTLEIQRTEQGDSAMYLCASSFGRGNQPQHFGDGTRLSIL.

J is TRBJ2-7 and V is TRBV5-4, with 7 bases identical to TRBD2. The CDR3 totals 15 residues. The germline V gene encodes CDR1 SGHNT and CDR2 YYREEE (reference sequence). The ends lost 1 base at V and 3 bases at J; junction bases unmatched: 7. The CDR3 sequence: CASSLRGLSFYEQYF. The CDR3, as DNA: TGTGCCAGCAGCTTGCGGGGACTATCCTTCTACGAGCAGTACTTC.

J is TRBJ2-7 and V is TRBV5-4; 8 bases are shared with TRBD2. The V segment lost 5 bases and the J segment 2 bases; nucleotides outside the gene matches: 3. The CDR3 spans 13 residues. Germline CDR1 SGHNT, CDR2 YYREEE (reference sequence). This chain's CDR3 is CASSTGLAYEQYF. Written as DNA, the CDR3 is TGTGCCAGCAGTACGGGACTAGCCTACGAGCAGTACTTC.

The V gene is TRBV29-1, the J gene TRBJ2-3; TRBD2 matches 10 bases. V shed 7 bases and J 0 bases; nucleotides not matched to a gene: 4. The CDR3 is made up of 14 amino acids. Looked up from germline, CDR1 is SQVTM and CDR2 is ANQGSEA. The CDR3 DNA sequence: TGCAGCGCAGCGGGAGGGCCCAGCACAGATACGCAGTATTTT. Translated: CSAAGGPSTDTQYF.